Each of the 2 T cell receptor beta chains below was sequenced from the same sample in a study of cytomegalovirus exposure and HLA in healthy donors. The PCR contained 60 Vbeta and 13 Jbeta primers. The data were produced by immunoSEQ multiplex PCR, yet TCRdb's version contains in-frame clones alone and is incomplete. The sample has 150,000 to 200,000 clones; more than 60% are singletons. The sequencing sample was made of PBMCs. These receptors were taken from a woman in her twenties or thirties in good health and CMV-seronegative.

This chain links TRBV5-1 with TRBJ1-1; maybe TRBD1 (5 bases). CDR3 length: 13 residues. Germline CDR1 and CDR2: SGHRS and YFSETQ. V was shortened by 4 bases and J by 5 bases, with 12 bases between the two germline ends. The CDR3 DNA is TGCGCCAGCAGCCCCAGGGTTTCTACTGAAGCTTTCTTT. Translating gives CASSPRVSTEAFF. The full variable domain, with the rest looked up from reference TRBV5-1 and TRBJ1-1, is KAGVTQTPRYLIKTRGQQVTLSCSPISGHRSVSWYQQTPGQGLQFLFEYFSETQRNKGNFPGRFSGRQFSNSRSEMNVSTLELGDSALYLCASSPRVSTEAFFGQGTRLTVV.

V usage is TRBV5-1 and J usage is TRBJ2-7, with D tentatively TRBD2 (5 bases). The germline V gene has CDR1 SGHRS and CDR2 YFSETQ. This CDR3 region has 16 residues. V dropped 4 bases and J dropped 0 bases, with 17 bases sitting between them. The CDR3 spells CASSPRLSGSSYEQYF. CDR3 bases: TGCGCCAGCAGCCCGCGACTAAGCGGTTCCTCCTACGAGCAGTACTTC.